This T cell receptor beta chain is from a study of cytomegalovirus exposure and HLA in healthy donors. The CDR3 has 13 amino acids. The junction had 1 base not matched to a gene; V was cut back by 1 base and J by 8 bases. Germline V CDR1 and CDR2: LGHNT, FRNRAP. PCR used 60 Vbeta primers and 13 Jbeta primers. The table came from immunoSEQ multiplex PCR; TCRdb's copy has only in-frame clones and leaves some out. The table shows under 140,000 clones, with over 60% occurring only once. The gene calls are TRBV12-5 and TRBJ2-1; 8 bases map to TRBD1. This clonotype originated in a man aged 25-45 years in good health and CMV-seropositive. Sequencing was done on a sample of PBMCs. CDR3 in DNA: TGTGCTAGTGGTTTGGGGGACAGGTATGAGCAGTTCTTC. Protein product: CASGLGDRYEQFF. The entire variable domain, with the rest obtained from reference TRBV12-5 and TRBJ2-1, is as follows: DARVTQTPRHKVTEMGQEVTMRCQPILGHNTVFWYRQTMMQGLELLAYFRNRAPLDDSGMPKDRFSAEMPDATLATLKIQPSEPRDSAVYFCASGLGDRYEQFFGPGTRLTVL.